This TCR beta chain was sequenced for a study of cytomegalovirus exposure and HLA in healthy donors. The overall study: Some 85 million unique TCRs, all from HLA-typed donors, were included in an early release of the data.

The primer mix had 60 Vbeta and 13 Jbeta primers. Generated by immunoSEQ multiplex PCR, the TCRdb table keeps only in-frame clones and is missing some. The table includes 65,000 to 90,000 clones, 72% detected once. In the case of this clone: Its antigen is currently unknown.

With 3 bases removed from V and 6 bases from J, the gap between germline ends came to 5 bases. This CDR3 has 12 amino acids. The germline V gene has CDR1 SGHTA and CDR2 FQGNSA. Study-wide findings and caveats: Among immune exposure information, only CMV serostatus was available.

Sequencing was carried out using PBMCs. The chain uses TRBV7-2 and TRBJ1-4; no definite D call. The origin of this receptor is a middle-aged woman in good health and CMV-seropositive. The CDR3 nucleotides are TGTGCCAGCAGCTTCCTCCATGAAAAACTGTTTTTT. This encodes CASSFLHEKLFF.